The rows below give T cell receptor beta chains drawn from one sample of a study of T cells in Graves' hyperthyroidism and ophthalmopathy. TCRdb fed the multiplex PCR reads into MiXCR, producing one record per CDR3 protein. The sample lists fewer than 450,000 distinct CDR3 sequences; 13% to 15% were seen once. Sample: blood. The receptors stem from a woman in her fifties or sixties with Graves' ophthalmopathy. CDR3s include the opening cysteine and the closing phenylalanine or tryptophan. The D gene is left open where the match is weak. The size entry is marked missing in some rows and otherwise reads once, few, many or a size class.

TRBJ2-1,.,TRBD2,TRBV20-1,TGCAGTGCTAGAGACAGTAGCGCGGGAGGGTTTGGGTATGAGCAGTTCTTC,CSARDSSAGGFGYEQFF
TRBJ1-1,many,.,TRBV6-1,TGTGCCGGATGTTGGGGACGGGACACTGAAGCTTTCTTT,CAGCWGRDTEAFF
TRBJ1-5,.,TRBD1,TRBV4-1,TGCGCCAGCAGCCAAGATAGGGGGACAGGGTTCATTCAGCCCCAGCATTTT,CASSQDRGTGFIQPQHF
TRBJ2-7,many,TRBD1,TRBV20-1,TGCAGTGCTAGGACAGGGTACTACGAGCAGTACTTC,CSARTGYYEQYF
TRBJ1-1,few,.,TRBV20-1,TGCAGTGCTAGAGCCCTGACCGCTTTCTTT,CSARALTAFF
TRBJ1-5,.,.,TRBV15,TGTGCCACCAGCAGAGATGACGCCGACGGCAATCAGCCCCAGCATTTT,CATSRDDADGNQPQHF
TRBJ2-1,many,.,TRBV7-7,TGTGCCAGCAGCCCCTCATGGAACTACAATGAGCAGTTCTTC,CASSPSWNYNEQFF
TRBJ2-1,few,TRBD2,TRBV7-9,TGTGCCAGCAGCCTAGGACAACTAGCGCCATACTACAATGAGCAGTTCTTC,CASSLGQLAPYYNEQFF
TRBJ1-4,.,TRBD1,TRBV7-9,TGTGCCAGCAGCTTAAATCACAGGGGGGAAAAACTGTTTTTT,CASSLNHRGEKLFF
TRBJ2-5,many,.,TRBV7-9,TGTGCCAGCAGCTTAGTACACAAAGAGACCCAGTACTTC,CASSLVHKETQYF
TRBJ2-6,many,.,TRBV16,TGTGCCAGCAGCCAATCCGGCTCTGGGGCCAACGTCCTGACTTTC,CASSQSGSGANVLTF
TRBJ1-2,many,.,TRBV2,TGTGCCAGCAGTGAATTGGCGGGGTTGGGGGGCTACACCTTC,CASSELAGLGGYTF
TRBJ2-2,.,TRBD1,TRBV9,TGTGCCAGCAGCGGATCAGGGGGCGAGGGGACCGGGGAGCTGTTTTTT,CASSGSGGEGTGELFF
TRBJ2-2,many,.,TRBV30,TGTGCCTGGGGCCCGTCGTTGACCGGGGAGCTGTTTTTT,CAWGPSLTGELFF
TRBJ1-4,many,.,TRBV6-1,TGTGCCAGCAGAGATCAGGGGGAAAAACTGTTTTTT,CASRDQGEKLFF
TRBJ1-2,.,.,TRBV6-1,TGTGCCAGCAGCGAAGCCCCCGGGTTAAGAGGCTACACCTTC,CASSEAPGLRGYTF
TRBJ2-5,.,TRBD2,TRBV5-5,TGTGCCAGCAGCCTGGAGAGCGGGGAACGAGAGACCCAGTACTTC,CASSLESGERETQYF
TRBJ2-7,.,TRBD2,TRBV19,TGTGCCAGTACCGTCGCTAGCGGGAGCTCCTACGAGCAGTACTTC,CASTVASGSSYEQYF
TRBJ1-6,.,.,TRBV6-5,TGTGCCAGCAGCCGGGACGTCCGGGGGTCTTATAATTCACCCCTCCACTTT,CASSRDVRGSYNSPLHF
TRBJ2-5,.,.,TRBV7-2,TGTGCCAGCAGCTTAGCGGGGGCAGGGGTAGAGACCCAGTACTTC,CASSLAGAGVETQYF